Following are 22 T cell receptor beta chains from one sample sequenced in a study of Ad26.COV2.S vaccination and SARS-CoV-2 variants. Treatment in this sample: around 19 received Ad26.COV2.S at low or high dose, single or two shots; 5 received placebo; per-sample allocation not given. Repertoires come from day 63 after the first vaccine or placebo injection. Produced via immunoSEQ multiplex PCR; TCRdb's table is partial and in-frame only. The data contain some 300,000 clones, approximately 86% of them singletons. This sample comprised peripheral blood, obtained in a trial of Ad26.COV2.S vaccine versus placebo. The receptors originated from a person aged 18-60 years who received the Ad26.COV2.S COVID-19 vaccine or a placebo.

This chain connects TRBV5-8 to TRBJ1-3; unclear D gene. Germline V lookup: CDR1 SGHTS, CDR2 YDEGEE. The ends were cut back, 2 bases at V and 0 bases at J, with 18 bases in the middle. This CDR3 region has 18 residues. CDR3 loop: CASSFLGLAGDSGNTIYF. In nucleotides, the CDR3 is TGTGCCAGCAGCTTCCTGGGCCTGGCGGGAGACTCTGGAAACACCATATATTTT. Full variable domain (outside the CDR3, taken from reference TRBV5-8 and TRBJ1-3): EAGVTQSPTHLIKTRGQQATLRCSPISGHTSVYWYQQALGLGLQFLLWYDEGEERNRGNFPPRFSGRQFPNYSSELNVNALELEDSALYLCASSFLGLAGDSGNTIYFGEGSWLTVV.

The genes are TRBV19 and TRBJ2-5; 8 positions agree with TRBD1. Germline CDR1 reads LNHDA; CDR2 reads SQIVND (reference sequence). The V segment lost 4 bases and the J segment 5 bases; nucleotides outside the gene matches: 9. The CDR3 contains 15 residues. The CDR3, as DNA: TGTGCCAGTAGTAGCCACAGGGGGATGGACGAGACCCAGTACTTC. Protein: CASSSHRGMDETQYF. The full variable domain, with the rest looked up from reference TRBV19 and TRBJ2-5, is DGGITQSPKYLFRKEGQNVTLSCEQNLNHDAMYWYRQDPGQGLRLIYYSQIVNDFQKGDIAEGYSVSREKKESFPLTVTSAQKNPTAFYLCASSSHRGMDETQYFGPGTRLLVL.

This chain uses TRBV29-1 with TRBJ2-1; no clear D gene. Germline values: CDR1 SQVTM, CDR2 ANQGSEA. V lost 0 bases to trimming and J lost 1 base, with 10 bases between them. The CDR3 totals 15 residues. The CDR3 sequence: CSVEDWTTSYNEQFF. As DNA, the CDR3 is TGCAGCGTTGAAGATTGGACGACATCCTACAATGAGCAGTTCTTC.

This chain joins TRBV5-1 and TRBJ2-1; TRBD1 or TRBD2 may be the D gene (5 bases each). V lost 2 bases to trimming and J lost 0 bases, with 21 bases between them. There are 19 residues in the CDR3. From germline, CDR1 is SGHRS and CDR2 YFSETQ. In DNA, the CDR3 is TGCGCCAGCAGCTTTACCCTTTTGGGACGTTCCAGCTCCTACAATGAGCAGTTCTTC. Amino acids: CASSFTLLGRSSSYNEQFF.

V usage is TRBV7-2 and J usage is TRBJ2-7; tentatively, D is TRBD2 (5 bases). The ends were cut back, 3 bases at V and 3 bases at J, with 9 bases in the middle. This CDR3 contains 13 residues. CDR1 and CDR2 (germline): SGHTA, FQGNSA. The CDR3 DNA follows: TGTGCCAGCAGCTTCGGACTGAACTACGAGCAGTACTTC. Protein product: CASSFGLNYEQYF.

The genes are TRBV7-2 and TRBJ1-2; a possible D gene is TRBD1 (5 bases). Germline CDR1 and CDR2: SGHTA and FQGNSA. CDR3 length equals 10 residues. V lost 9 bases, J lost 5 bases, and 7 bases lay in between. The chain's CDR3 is CASWGYGYTF. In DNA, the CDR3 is TGTGCCAGTTGGGGGTATGGCTACACCTTC.

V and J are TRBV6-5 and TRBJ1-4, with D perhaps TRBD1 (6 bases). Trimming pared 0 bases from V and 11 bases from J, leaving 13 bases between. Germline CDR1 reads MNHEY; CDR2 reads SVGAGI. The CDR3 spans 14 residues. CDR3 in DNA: TGTGCCAGCAGTTACTCCACCGGGACATCCAAACTGTTTTTT. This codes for CASSYSTGTSKLFF.

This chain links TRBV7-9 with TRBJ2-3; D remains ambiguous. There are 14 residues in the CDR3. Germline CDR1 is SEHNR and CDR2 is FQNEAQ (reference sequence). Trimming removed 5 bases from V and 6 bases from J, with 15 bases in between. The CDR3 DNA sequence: TGTGCCAGCAGCCGACCCGGGCCCGGGGATACGCAGTATTTT. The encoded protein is CASSRPGPGDTQYF.

The CDR3, as DNA: TGTGCCAGCAGAACGACCCATACGGGATCACCCCTCCACTTT. It codes for CASRTTHTGSPLHF. V gene TRBV6-5 combines with J gene TRBJ1-6; no reliable D call. Trimming cost V 6 bases and J 10 bases, with 16 bases left between them. CDR1 and CDR2 (germline): MNHEY, SVGAGI. The CDR3 has 14 amino acids.

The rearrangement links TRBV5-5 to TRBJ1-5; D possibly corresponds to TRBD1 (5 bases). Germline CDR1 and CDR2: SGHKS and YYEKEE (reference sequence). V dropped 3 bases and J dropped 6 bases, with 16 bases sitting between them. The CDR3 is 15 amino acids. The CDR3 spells CASSSEGRGGQPQHF. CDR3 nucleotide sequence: TGTGCCAGCAGCTCGGAAGGGAGGGGCGGTCAGCCCCAGCATTTT.

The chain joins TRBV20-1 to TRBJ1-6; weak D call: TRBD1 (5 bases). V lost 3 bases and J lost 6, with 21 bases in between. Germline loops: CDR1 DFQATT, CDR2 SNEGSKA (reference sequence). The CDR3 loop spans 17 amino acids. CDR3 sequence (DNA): TGCAGTGCTAGTTGGGTTTCAGTAGGGGAGGGTAATTCACCCCTCCACTTT. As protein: CSASWVSVGEGNSPLHF.

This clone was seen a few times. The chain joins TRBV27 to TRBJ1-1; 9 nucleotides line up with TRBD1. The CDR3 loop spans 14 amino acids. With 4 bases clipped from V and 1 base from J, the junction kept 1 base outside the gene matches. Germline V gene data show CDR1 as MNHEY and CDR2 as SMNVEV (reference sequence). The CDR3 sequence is CASSSGQGNTEAFF. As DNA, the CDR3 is TGTGCCAGCAGTTCGGGACAGGGGAACACTGAAGCTTTCTTT.

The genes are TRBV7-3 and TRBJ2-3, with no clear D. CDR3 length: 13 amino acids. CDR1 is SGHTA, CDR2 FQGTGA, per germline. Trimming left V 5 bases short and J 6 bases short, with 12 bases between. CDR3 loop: CASSDEPGDTQYF. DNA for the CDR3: TGTGCCAGCAGCGACGAACCTGGGGATACGCAGTATTTT.

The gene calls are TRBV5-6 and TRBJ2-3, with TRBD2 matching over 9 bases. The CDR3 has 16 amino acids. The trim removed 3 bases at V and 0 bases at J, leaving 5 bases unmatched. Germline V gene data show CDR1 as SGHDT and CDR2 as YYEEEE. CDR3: CASSSLAGTSTDTQYF. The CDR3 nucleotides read TGTGCCAGCAGCTCCCTAGCGGGGACTAGCACAGATACGCAGTATTTT.

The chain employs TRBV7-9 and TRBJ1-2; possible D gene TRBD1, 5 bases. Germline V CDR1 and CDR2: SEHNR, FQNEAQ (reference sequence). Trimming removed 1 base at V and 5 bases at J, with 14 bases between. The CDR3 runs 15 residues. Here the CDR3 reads CASSLGRDPGYGYTF. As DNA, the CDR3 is TGTGCCAGCAGCTTAGGAAGGGACCCGGGTTATGGCTACACCTTC.

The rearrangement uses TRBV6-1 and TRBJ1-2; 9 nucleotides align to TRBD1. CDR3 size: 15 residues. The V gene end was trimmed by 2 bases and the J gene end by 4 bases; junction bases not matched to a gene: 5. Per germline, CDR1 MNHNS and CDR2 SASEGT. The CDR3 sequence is CASSEPDRGGYGYTF. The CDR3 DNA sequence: TGTGCCAGCAGTGAACCCGACAGGGGGGGCTATGGCTACACCTTC.

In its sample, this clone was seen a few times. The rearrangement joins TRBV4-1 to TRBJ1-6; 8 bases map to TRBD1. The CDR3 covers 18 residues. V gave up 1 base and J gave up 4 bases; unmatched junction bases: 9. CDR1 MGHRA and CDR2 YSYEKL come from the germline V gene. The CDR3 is CASSQGWAGGQYNSPLHF. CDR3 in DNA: TGCGCCAGCAGCCAAGGGTGGGCAGGGGGCCAATATAATTCACCCCTCCACTTT.

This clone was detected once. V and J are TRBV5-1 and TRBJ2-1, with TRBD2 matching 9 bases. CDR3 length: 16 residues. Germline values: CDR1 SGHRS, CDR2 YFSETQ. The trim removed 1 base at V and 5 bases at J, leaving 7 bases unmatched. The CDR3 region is CASSLSPLAGNNEQFF. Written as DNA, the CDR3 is TGCGCCAGCAGCTTGTCCCCCCTAGCGGGGAACAATGAGCAGTTCTTC.

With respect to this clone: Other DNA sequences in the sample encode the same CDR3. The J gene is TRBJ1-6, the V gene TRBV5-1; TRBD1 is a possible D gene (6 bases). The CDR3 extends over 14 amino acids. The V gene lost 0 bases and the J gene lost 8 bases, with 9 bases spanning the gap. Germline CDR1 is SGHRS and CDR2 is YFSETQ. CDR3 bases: TGCGCCAGCAGCTTGGAGGGGGGCGATTCACCCCTCCACTTT. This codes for CASSLEGGDSPLHF.

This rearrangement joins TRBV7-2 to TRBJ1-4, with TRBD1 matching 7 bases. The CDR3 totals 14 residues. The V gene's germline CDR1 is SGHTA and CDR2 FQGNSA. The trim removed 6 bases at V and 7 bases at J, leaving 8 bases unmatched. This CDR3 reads CASRLDRVGEKLFF. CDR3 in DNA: TGTGCCAGCAGACTCGACAGGGTGGGTGAAAAACTGTTTTTT.

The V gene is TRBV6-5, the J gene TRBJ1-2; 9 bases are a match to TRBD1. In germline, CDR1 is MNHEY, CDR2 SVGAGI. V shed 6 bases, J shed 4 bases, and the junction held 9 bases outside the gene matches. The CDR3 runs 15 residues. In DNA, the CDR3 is TGTGCCAGCAGCCTACAGGGGACAGGGTTCTATGGCTACACCTTC. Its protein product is CASSLQGTGFYGYTF.

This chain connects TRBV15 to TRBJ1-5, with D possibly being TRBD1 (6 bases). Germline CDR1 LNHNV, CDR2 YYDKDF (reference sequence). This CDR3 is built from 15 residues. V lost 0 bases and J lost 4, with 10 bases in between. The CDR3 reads CATSRDLQGNQPQHF. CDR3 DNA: TGTGCCACCAGCAGAGATCTACAGGGTAATCAGCCCCAGCATTTT.